These 10 T cell receptor beta chains were sequenced from one sample in a study of glioma-infiltrating T cells after dendritic cell vaccination. Time point: after dendritic cell vaccination, including at tumor progression/relapse. Sequenced by immunoSEQ multiplex PCR; TCRdb stores in-frame clones only, minus some. The sample lists 110,000 or so clones; 85% to 90% were seen once. The source was blood, collected after dendritic cell vaccination. Source of these receptors: a human donor with glioblastoma.

This clone has more than one count but fewer than ten. The chain links TRBV7-9 to TRBJ1-2; D gene ambiguous. CDR1 SEHNR and CDR2 FQNEAQ come from the germline V gene (reference sequence). The V end was cut by 0 bases, the J end by 4 bases, with 6 bases between. CDR3 size: 13 residues. The CDR3 sequence is CASSLAGTYGYTF. Here the CDR3 DNA reads TGTGCCAGCAGCTTAGCGGGCACCTATGGCTACACCTTC.

V and J are TRBV6-1 and TRBJ2-3, with 8 bases lining up with TRBD1. The CDR3 runs to 15 residues. Trimming cost V 2 bases and J 3 bases; bases outside gene matches: 4. Germline values: CDR1 MNHNS, CDR2 SASEGT. CDR3 bases: TGTGCCAGCAGTGAAAGGACAGGGAGGACAGATACGCAGTATTTT. Protein: CASSERTGRTDTQYF.

This clone was seen just once. V is TRBV7-3 and J is TRBJ2-3; D may be TRBD2 (5 bases). Trimming cost V 0 bases and J 0 bases, with 13 bases left between them. This CDR3 is built from 17 residues. The germline V gene has CDR1 SGHTA and CDR2 FQGTGA. The CDR3: CASSLTRGSPSTDTQYF. CDR3 coding DNA: TGTGCCAGCAGCTTAACCCGGGGTAGCCCTAGCACAGATACGCAGTATTTT.

This CDR3 reads CASSPRTVREAFF. The CDR3 DNA is TGTGCCAGCAGTCCTCGGACAGTCAGGGAAGCTTTCTTT. This chain links TRBV6-1 with TRBJ1-1, with D maybe TRBD1 (6 bases). This CDR3 is built from 13 residues. Deletions cut 5 bases from V and 8 bases from J, with 15 bases between. CDR1 is MNHNS and CDR2 is SASEGT in the germline V gene.

The rearrangement uses TRBV4-1 and TRBJ1-3, with D perhaps TRBD1 (6 bases). CDR1 and CDR2 from the germline V gene are MGHRA and YSYEKL. V was pared by 4 bases and J by 0 bases, with 19 bases between. This CDR3 region has 18 residues. The CDR3 bases are TGCGCCAGCAGCCCTCGCACAGGGCCGAGACCCTCTGGAAACACCATATATTTT. It is translated as CASSPRTGPRPSGNTIYF.

The chain combines TRBV9 with TRBJ1-2, with TRBD1 matching 7 bases. Losses at the gene ends were 3 bases for V and 4 bases for J; bases not matched to a gene: 3. This CDR3 is built from 13 residues. CDR1 SGDLS and CDR2 YYNGEE come from the germline V gene. This CDR3 is CASSEGTAYGYTF. Written as DNA, the CDR3 is TGTGCCAGCAGCGAGGGGACAGCCTATGGCTACACCTTC.

The rearrangement joins TRBV12-5 to TRBJ1-1, with unresolved D. The CDR3 extends over 13 amino acids. CDR1 LGHNT and CDR2 FRNRAP come from the germline V gene. V was shortened by 3 bases and J by 4 bases, with 9 bases between the two germline ends. The CDR3 coding sequence is TGTGCTAGTGGTTTCAACTCTGGCACTGAAGCTTTCTTT. As protein: CASGFNSGTEAFF.

The chain couples TRBV7-5 to TRBJ2-1; the DNA was not compared with TRBD2, the D call given in the table. TRBV7-5 is marked as a pseudogene. The CDR3 has 10 amino acids. CDR3 loop: CARSLGLEFF. CDR3 in DNA: TGTGCCAGAAGCTTAGGATTAGAGTTCTTC.

The chain carries TRBV18 and TRBJ1-2; 7 nucleotides line up with TRBD1. This CDR3 comprises 14 residues. Germline trimming cut 3 bases from V and 2 bases from J; bases unmatched to any gene: 3. The germline CDR1 and CDR2 sequences are KGHSH and LQKENI. The CDR3 DNA follows: TGTGCCAGCTCACCTTCACAGGGGAACTATGGCTACACCTTC. It encodes CASSPSQGNYGYTF.

CDR3 DNA: TGTGCCAGCCAAGCCCGGGACAGAGGCTATGGCTACACCTTC. This gives the protein CASQARDRGYGYTF. The J gene is TRBJ1-2, the V gene TRBV6-1, with 7 bases fitting TRBD1. CDR3 length equals 14 residues. The germline CDR1 and CDR2 sequences are MNHNS and SASEGT. The V gene end was trimmed by 8 bases and the J gene end by 4 bases; junction bases not matched to a gene: 10.